A single sample gave rise to the 7 T cell receptor beta chains below, sequenced in a study of blood T cells in healthy people across ages. Combining a sample-barcoded 5' primer with a J-beta primer mix, a second PCR ran for 7 to 11 cycles. TCRdb passed the 5' RACE reads through MiXCR, listing each CDR3 protein once. The sample records over a million distinct CDR3 sequences, about 25% being singletons. These data also formed part of another study, on T cells of mothers and their children.

Sequencing was done on a sample of blood. The origin of the receptors is a girl aged 2-15 years in good health.

As regards this clonotype: At one end, the junction sequence differs from germline, possibly due to a read error. The chain combines TRBV29-1 with TRBJ2-5; no reliable D call. In germline, CDR1 is SQVTM, CDR2 ANQGSEA. This CDR3 is built from 13 residues. The CDR3 reads CSVGSQLKEAQYF. The CDR3 DNA reads TGCAGCGTTGGAAGCCAGTTAAAAGAGGCCCAGTACTTC.

V usage is TRBV7-3 and J usage is TRBJ1-2; no firm D call. The CDR3 totals 13 residues. CDR1 SGHTA and CDR2 FQGTGA come from the germline V gene. The V end lost 5 bases, the J end lost 8 bases, and 15 bases lay between the germline ends. CDR3 loop: CASSPLYLEGYTF. In DNA form, the CDR3 reads TGTGCCAGCAGCCCCCTTTACCTGGAAGGCTACACCTTC.

A few counts support this clonotype. The genes are TRBV6-2 or TRBV6-3 and TRBJ2-1, with 9 bases identical to TRBD1. V lost 5 bases to trimming and J lost 2 bases; unmatched junction nucleotides: 4. The CDR3 runs 15 residues. Germline V gene sequence: CDR1 MNHEY, CDR2 SVGEGT. The CDR3 nucleotides read TGTGCCAGCAGTCCCGGGACAGGGACCTACAATGAGCAGTTCTTC. Its protein is CASSPGTGTYNEQFF.

The rearrangement links TRBV29-1 to TRBJ2-7, with 8 bases lining up with TRBD2. Losses at the gene ends were 5 bases for V and 6 bases for J; bases not matched to a gene: 9. CDR3 length: 13 residues. The germline CDR1 and CDR2 sequences are SQVTM and ANQGSEA. This chain's CDR3 is CSVFREGHPEQYF. Written as DNA, the CDR3 is TGCAGCGTTTTTCGGGAGGGCCACCCCGAGCAGTACTTC.

There are a few counts of this clonotype. The rearrangement joins TRBV29-1 to TRBJ2-7; perhaps TRBD1 as D (5 bases). The CDR3 covers 14 residues. Germline lookup yields CDR1 SQVTM and CDR2 ANQGSEA. Deletions cut 5 bases from V and 5 bases from J, with 19 bases between. In nucleotides, the CDR3 is TGCAGCGTTAGCAGGGCGGCCCGTTGGGACGAGCAGTACTTC. This gives the protein CSVSRAARWDEQYF.

The sample holds a few counts of this clonotype. The chain joins TRBV29-1 to TRBJ2-7, with D perhaps being TRBD1 or TRBD2 (5 bases each). V was pared by 6 bases and J by 1 base, with 10 bases between. Germline V gene lookup returns CDR1 SQVTM and CDR2 ANQGSEA. The CDR3 spans 12 residues. CDR3 sequence reads: CSVGTDSYEQYF. The CDR3 DNA is TGCAGCGTGGGGACGGATTCCTACGAGCAGTACTTC.

The genes are TRBV20-1 and TRBJ2-5; 9 bases agree with TRBD1. The J call may be wrong; the DNA end is better matched by TRBJ2-7. Germline CDR1 DFQATT, CDR2 SNEGSKA (reference sequence). CDR3 length: 16 residues. CDR3 in amino acids: CSARGPWTGAPYEQYF. In DNA form, the CDR3 reads TGCAGTGCTAGGGGTCCATGGACAGGGGCGCCCTACGAGCAGTACTTC.